This T cell receptor (beta chain) was identified during a study of cytomegalovirus exposure and HLA in healthy donors (TCRdb year 2017). Turning to the overall study: An earlier analysis of roughly 500 of the donors reported about 250 Gb of sequence data and some 120 million unique TCR beta sequences from 190 million or so T cells. Roughly 290 gigabases of sequencing data and approximately 91 million unique TCR sequences made up an early release that covered several hundred HLA-typed donors. The genetic ancestry cluster associated with self-reported Caucasian donors included about four fifths of the approximately 430 genotyped donors. The study aimed to test whether cataloging public T cell receptors could reveal signatures of past pathogen exposure. The study used immunosequencing to profile the T cell repertoires of approximately 650 subjects and linked those repertoires to cytomegalovirus serostatus. Besides the first cohort of 500 to 700 subjects, a separate validation cohort made up of about 120 different subjects was used. High-throughput TCR immunosequencing, statistical association of individual TCRs with disease status, and machine learning were combined to predict cytomegalovirus infection status. A later analysis re-examined previously published TCR beta repertoires from just over 650 donors and added high-resolution HLA genotyping to investigate patterns of TCR occurrence. Rather than using new phenotypic data, the later analysis identified candidate immune exposures from TCR beta sequences and from how often those sequences occurred across donors. In an earlier analysis of 587 of the donors, high-throughput TCR beta sequencing was used to judge whether each TCR beta V gene segment behaved as functional or pseudogenic. Donor age, sex, ethnicity and CMV serostatus were compiled alongside the repertoire data. A later genetic analysis used genome-wide SNP genotypes for about 55% of the 666 donors, treating that subset as a discovery cohort. All discovery cohort repertoires had been generated using a single sequencing platform. Both class I and class II loci were covered by HLA typing, at four-digit resolution. Typing coverage differed by locus: A, B, C, DRB1 and DQB1 were typed in about 620-630 donors, DQA1 in about 550, DPA1 in 600 to 610, and DPB1 in roughly 450. Because of strong linkage in the cohort, roughly five DR-DQ haplotypes were treated as single units for association and clustering. Among several hundred genotyped donors of the cohort, an average of approximately 240,000 unique TCR beta nucleotide sequences was sequenced per donor, of which about 18% were non-productive. Study-level results and caveats: The classifier was reported to diagnose cytomegalovirus status with high specificity and sensitivity in both the original cohort and the validation cohort. Approximately 18 rarely observed V segments, including chromosome 9 orphons, were excluded from the earlier analysis of just under 600 of the donors because counts were too low. Linkage disequilibrium might explain the correlated functional status among segregating V segments, but an unknown experimental factor could not be excluded. A further reported finding was that TCR beta sequences accurately predicted the HLA-A and HLA-B alleles for most subjects in the first cohort. When HLA alleles, especially DR and DQ, strongly co-occurred, attributing TCR associations to individual alleles was difficult. While some public TCRs were present in many individuals, most TCR sequences turned up only very rarely across donors. In a later analysis, several top co-occurrence clusters were reported to appear linked to parvovirus B19, influenza, CMV and Epstein-Barr virus. In the study, about 150 TCR beta chains were listed as associated with cytomegalovirus. The sequencing pipeline was judged likely to have produced a cluster of highly shared sequence variants as a technical artifact. In a later analysis, TCR association rates were found to vary across HLA loci, with the most associated TCRs seen for DRB1 alleles and the fewest for HLA-C alleles. A later analysis found that HLA-associated TCR beta chains were more clonally expanded and had lower generation probabilities than equally common non-associated chains. According to the authors, the approach could potentially be generalized to other disease states and immunological phenotypes. Only TCR beta chains were sequenced in this cohort, and the absence of alpha or paired-chain data limited detectable features. Immune exposure information for the cohort was limited to CMV serostatus. Compared with the 666-donor mean, donors in an Asian-associated ancestry cluster had fewer N-insertions in productive TCRs, according to a later genetic analysis. Presence/absence analyses assumed roughly uniform sequencing depth across donors, an assumption that may not hold. An association between a missense DCLRE1C variant and V-gene and J-gene trimming of TCR beta chains was found in a later genetic analysis and replicated in an independent cohort. A later analysis associated roughly 17,000 TCR beta sequences with specific HLA alleles at a false discovery rate of 0.05. In a later analysis, most CMV-associated TCR beta chains were found to appear HLA-restricted, with HLA associations seemingly driven largely by CMV exposure. In an earlier analysis of 500 to 650 of the donors, most TCR beta V segments appeared in productive rearrangements about 87% or about 30% of the time, broadly matching IMGT annotations. HLA typing was unavailable for some donors at each locus, so association tests used only the typed subset. In vitro tests confirmed that three of the cytomegalovirus-associated TCR beta chains recognize cytomegalovirus antigens.

The library was generated by the immunoSEQ multiplex PCR assay. For the multiplex PCR, a mixture combining 60 forward primers for TCR Vbeta segments and 13 reverse primers for TCR Jbeta segments was used. The CDR3 region of rearranged TCR beta genes was amplified from genomic DNA with a multiplex PCR assay. The amplified TCR beta libraries were sequenced on the Illumina HiSeq System as 87-base-pair reads. On the study's bioinformatics: In a later analysis, some 80 million unique TCR beta chains were counted across the 650 to 700 repertoires, and roughly 9.9 million of these chains were shared by at least two donors. A nearest-neighbor algorithm error-corrected the raw reads and collapsed the reads into unique sequences, merging closely related sequences to remove PCR and sequencing errors. CDR3 sequences were aligned to IMGT reference sequences to assign V, D and J gene segments. For a sequence to be retained, a match of at least six nucleotides to both a V gene segment and a J gene segment was required. A rearrangement was called productive if the CDR3 had no stop codons and remained in frame with V and J, and every other rearrangement was called non-productive. Following IMGT convention, CDR3 was defined as the stretch from the second conserved V-encoded cysteine up to the conserved J-encoded phenylalanine. The earlier analysis of roughly 590 of the donors excluded any sequence lacking an unambiguous match to a single V gene segment. In an earlier analysis of approximately 500 of the donors, a V segment was called functional when productive rearrangements were above 56.7%, and segregating when the standard deviation between donors exceeded 5%. A statistical classification framework was developed to diagnose cytomegalovirus status using the catalog of TCR beta chain sequences. V and J gene assignment, in a later analysis, came from comparing TCR nucleotide sequences with IMGT/GENE-DB human TR gene sequences. Using the TCRdist pipeline, a later analysis assigned CDR3 sequences along with most-parsimonious VDJ recombination scenarios. In a later analysis, each TCR beta chain was defined by its CDR3 amino acid sequence together with its V-gene family, and reads lacking a unique V-gene family were excluded. As a way to deal with suspected cross-contamination and a sequencing artifact, a later analysis dropped 640 or so nucleotide sequences that were highly shared and had low generation probability. In a later analysis, a clonal expansion index was calculated for each public chain from normalized within-repertoire ranks of inferred template counts. Generation probabilities in a later analysis came from a VDJ recombination model fitted to out-of-frame rearrangements, and those results were checked against IGoR. In a later analysis, TCR-TCR, TCR-HLA and TCR-CMV co-occurrence was scored with hypergeometric tests, and a repertoire-size bias correction was applied to TCR pairs. To estimate false discovery rates, a later analysis permuted the HLA or CMV assignments 20 times. In a later analysis, co-occurring TCRs were grouped with DBSCAN, and TCRdist sequence similarity was added when clustering was performed within HLA-allele-positive subsets. Repertoires with fewer than 30,000 or more than 120,000 public chains, plus five repertoires with anomalous nucleotide sharing, were excluded from co-occurrence clustering. In its TCRdb copy, this immuneACCESS table keeps in-frame sequences only and misses some clones. Where compared with another copy, unresolved V genes explain less than half of these, and the others have no known cause. V and J calls plus clone size are reproduced from that table; the DNA served to infer D and trimming. Recorded for this sample are roughly 81,000 clones; 65% to 80% of them occurred a single time. The ten largest clonotypes hold roughly 2.5% of the sample.

In total, approximately 700 healthy bone marrow donors made up the cohort. At the time of sampling, all cohort members were nominally healthy, though unrecorded immune exposures were likely present. The donor was CMV seronegative and belonged to the group of 320 or so seronegative cohort members. A peripheral blood sample was provided by each donor, and peripheral blood mononuclear cells were used for TCR beta sequencing. Genomic DNA extraction from the blood cell samples was performed with the Qiagen DNeasy Blood Extraction Kit. Concerning this clone: Its antigen remains unidentified. Germline is not matched at one junction end, which may reflect a read error.

The sample consisted of PBMCs. This receptor was obtained from a man aged 25 to 45 in good health and CMV-seronegative.

CDR3 protein: CASSLDLGGERFF. At the DNA level, the sequence is TGTGCCAGCAGCTTGGACCTCGGTGGGGAGCGGTTTTTT. The rearrangement joined TRBV5-4 to TRBJ2-2; TRBD2 is possibly the D segment (5 matching bases). From its cysteine to its phenylalanine, the CDR3 spans 13 amino acids. Only the CDR3 DNA is retained, 39 bases long and in frame from the first base. CDR1 and CDR2 (SGHNT, YYREEE) derive from the germline V gene (reference sequence).